Listed below are T cell receptor beta chains from one sample, sequenced in a study of control samples from healthy donors and cancer patients. Produced via immunoSEQ multiplex PCR; TCRdb's table is partial and in-frame only. The table shows more than 65,000 clones, with approximately 90% occurring only once. Sequenced material: PBMCs. Source of these receptors: a woman aged 60-75 years with head and neck cancer. The CDR3 runs from the conserved cysteine through the conserved F or W. Fields, in order: clone size, J gene, V gene, D gene, CDR3 protein, CDR3 DNA. D genes are given only for firm matches. Clone size appears in some rows only: once, few, many, or a class for an expanded clone.

>once|TRBJ2-2|TRBV9|-
CASSLEGDSNTGELFF
TGTGCCAGCAGCTTAGAAGGGGACTCGAACACCGGGGAGCTGTTTTTT
>-|TRBJ2-7|TRBV15|-
CATSRATLGMEQYF
TGTGCCACCAGCAGGGCAACCTTGGGTATGGAGCAGTACTTC
>-|TRBJ2-7|TRBV7-8|-
CASSLVQDSYEQYF
TGTGCCAGCAGCTTAGTACAGGACTCCTACGAGCAGTACTTC
>-|TRBJ2-1|TRBV5-1|-
CASSSNNEQFF
TGCGCCAGCAGTTCCAACAATGAGCAGTTCTTC
>-|TRBJ2-3|TRBV11-1|-
CASSTGTTEDTQYF
TGTGCCAGCAGCACAGGGACTACGGAAGATACGCAGTATTTT
>-|TRBJ1-3|TRBV7-2|-
CASSTGQKAGNTIYF
TGTGCCAGCAGCACTGGACAGAAAGCTGGAAACACCATATATTTT
>-|TRBJ2-3|TRBV28|-
CASSLSPGAQDTQYF
TGTGCCAGCAGTTTATCTCCGGGAGCCCAAGATACGCAGTATTTT
>-|TRBJ1-2|TRBV12-3/TRBV12-4|TRBD1
CASSPHRGLYTF
TGTGCCAGCAGTCCACACAGGGGGCTATACACCTTC
>-|TRBJ1-2|TRBV19|-
CASSDRDVRNYGYTF
TGTGCCAGTAGTGACCGGGACGTACGGAACTATGGCTACACCTTC
>-|TRBJ2-5|TRBV29-1|-
CSVVGWIAEIQETQYF
TGCAGCGTTGTAGGGTGGATAGCGGAGATCCAAGAGACCCAGTACTTC
>-|TRBJ1-2|TRBV19|TRBD1
CASTDRDYGYTF
TGTGCCAGCACGGACAGGGACTATGGCTACACCTTC
>-|TRBJ2-5|TRBV5-1|-
CASSLEGSNQETQYF
TGCGCCAGCAGCTTGGAGGGCAGCAACCAAGAGACCCAGTACTTC
>-|TRBJ1-1|TRBV5-1|TRBD1
CASSLVGGGTEAFF
TGCGCCAGCAGCTTGGTAGGGGGCGGAACTGAAGCTTTCTTT
>once|TRBJ2-5|TRBV7-7|-
CASSLGGGSWETQYF
TGTGCCAGCAGCTTAGGCGGGGGCTCATGGGAGACCCAGTACTTC
>-|TRBJ2-1|TRBV27|TRBD2
CASSRGLAGYNEQFF
TGTGCCAGCAGCCGCGGACTAGCGGGGTACAATGAGCAGTTCTTC
>-|TRBJ1-1|TRBV7-2|-
CASSPQLMYTEAFF
TGTGCCAGCAGCCCCCAACTTATGTACACTGAAGCTTTCTTT
>-|TRBJ2-7|TRBV6-5|TRBD2
CASVTSGTYEQYF
TGTGCCAGCGTGACTAGCGGGACCTACGAGCAGTACTTC
>-|TRBJ2-1|TRBV3-1/TRBV3-2|-
CASSHAGRGNEQFF
TGTGCCAGCAGCCATGCGGGCAGGGGTAATGAGCAGTTCTTC
>once|TRBJ2-5|TRBV9|TRBD2
CASSVSSGSGETQYF
TGTGCCAGCAGCGTCTCTAGCGGGAGTGGAGAGACCCAGTACTTC
>-|TRBJ2-7|TRBV7-8|TRBD2
CASSPPSAGATYEQYF
TGTGCCAGCAGTCCCCCTTCGGCGGGAGCCACCTACGAGCAGTACTTC
>-|TRBJ1-5|TRBV6-4|-
CASSVEARQPQHF
TGTGCCAGCAGTGTGGAAGCGCGTCAGCCCCAGCATTTT
>-|TRBJ2-7|TRBV6-2/TRBV6-3|-
CASSYRDYEQYF
TGTGCCAGCAGTTACCGAGACTACGAGCAGTACTTC
>-|TRBJ2-3|TRBV3-1/TRBV3-2|TRBD2
CASSQGSGARTDTQYF
TGTGCCAGCAGCCAAGGGAGCGGGGCCCGCACAGATACGCAGTATTTT
>-|TRBJ2-7|TRBV5-1|TRBD2
CASSREPTSGRVHEQYF
TGCGCCAGCAGCAGAGAACCAACTAGCGGGAGGGTCCACGAGCAGTACTTC
>-|TRBJ2-3|TRBV15|-
CATSKVETTDTQYF
TGTGCCACCAGCAAGGTAGAAACCACAGATACGCAGTATTTT
>-|TRBJ2-2|TRBV20-1|-
CSASRRKGGPTGELFF
TGCAGTGCTAGTAGACGGAAGGGGGGCCCCACCGGGGAGCTGTTTTTT
>-|TRBJ2-1|TRBV19|TRBD2
CASSRTSGSGNEQFF
TGTGCCAGTAGTAGGACTAGCGGGAGTGGCAATGAGCAGTTCTTC
>-|TRBJ2-2|TRBV10-2|-
CASSDRTQNTGELFF
TGCGCCAGCAGTGATAGGACACAGAACACCGGGGAGCTGTTTTTT
>-|TRBJ2-5|TRBV12-3/TRBV12-4|-
CASSFGETQYF
TGTGCCAGCAGTTTTGGCGAGACCCAGTACTTC
>few|TRBJ1-2|TRBV9|TRBD1
CASSAQGTGSVGYTF
TGTGCCAGCAGCGCCCAAGGGACAGGTTCGGTTGGCTACACCTTC
>-|TRBJ2-5|TRBV19|TRBD2
CASSIISGRAEETQYF
TGTGCCAGTAGTATTATCAGCGGGAGGGCCGAAGAGACCCAGTACTTC
>-|TRBJ1-1|TRBV6-5|-
CASSFSRVNTEAFF
TGTGCCAGCAGCTTTTCCAGGGTGAACACTGAAGCTTTCTTT
>-|TRBJ2-7|TRBV19|-
CASSTRGEGYEQYF
TGTGCCAGTAGTACCAGGGGCGAGGGTTACGAGCAGTACTTC
>-|TRBJ1-1|TRBV10-3|TRBD1
CAISEWDREGSTEAFF
TGTGCCATCAGTGAGTGGGACAGGGAAGGGAGCACTGAAGCTTTCTTT
>-|TRBJ2-5|TRBV5-1|-
CASSLGLSETQYF
TGCGCCAGCAGCTTGGGCCTCTCGGAGACCCAGTACTTC
>once|TRBJ2-7|TRBV18|-
CASSPTIPYEQYF
TGTGCCAGCTCGCCAACCATCCCCTACGAGCAGTACTTC
>once|TRBJ2-1|TRBV29-1|-
CSVAGSYPYNEQFF
TGCAGCGTTGCCGGATCCTACCCCTACAATGAGCAGTTCTTC
>-|TRBJ2-2|TRBV21-1|-
CASSKSPGEVGAVF
TGTGCCAGCAGCAAATCCCCCGGCGAGGTGGGAGCTGTTTTT
>-|TRBJ1-2|TRBV24-1|TRBD1
CATSGGQDANYGYTF
TGTGCCACCAGTGGGGGACAGGACGCTAACTATGGCTACACCTTC
>-|TRBJ2-5|TRBV7-7|TRBD1
CASSLGRTGGVETQYF
TGTGCCAGCAGCTTAGGGCGGACAGGGGGGGTAGAGACCCAGTACTTC
>-|TRBJ1-5|TRBV27|-
CASSLQGGYNQPQHF
TGTGCCAGCAGTTTACAGGGAGGATACAATCAGCCCCAGCATTTT
>-|TRBJ1-1|TRBV19|-
CASSGSGGTEAFF
TGTGCCAGTAGTGGGTCGGGTGGGACTGAAGCTTTCTTT
>-|TRBJ2-2|TRBV11-2|-
CASSFSGTGNTGELFF
TGTGCCAGCAGCTTCTCCGGGACGGGGAACACCGGGGAGCTGTTTTTT